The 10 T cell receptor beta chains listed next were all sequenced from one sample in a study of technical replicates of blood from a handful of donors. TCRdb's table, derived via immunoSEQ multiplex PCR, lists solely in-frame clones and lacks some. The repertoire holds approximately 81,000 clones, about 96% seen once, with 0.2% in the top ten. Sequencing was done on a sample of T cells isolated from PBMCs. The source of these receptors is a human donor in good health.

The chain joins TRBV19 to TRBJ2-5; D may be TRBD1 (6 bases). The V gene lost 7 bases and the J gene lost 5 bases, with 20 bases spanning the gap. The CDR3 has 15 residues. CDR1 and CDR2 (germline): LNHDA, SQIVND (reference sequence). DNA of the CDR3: TGTGCCAGTACGACCAAACAGGGCAGGTGGGAGACCCAGTACTTC. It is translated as CASTTKQGRWETQYF.

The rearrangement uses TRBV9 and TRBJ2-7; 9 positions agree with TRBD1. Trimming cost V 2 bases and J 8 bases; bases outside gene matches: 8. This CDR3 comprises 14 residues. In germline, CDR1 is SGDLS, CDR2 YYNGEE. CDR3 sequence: CASSVGQGAEKQYF. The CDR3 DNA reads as TGTGCCAGCAGCGTGGGACAGGGAGCCGAGAAGCAGTACTTC. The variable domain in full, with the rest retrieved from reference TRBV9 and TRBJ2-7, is DSGVTQTPKHLITATGQRVTLRCSPRSGDLSVYWYQQSLDQGLQFLIQYYNGEERAKGNILERFSAQQFPDLHSELNLSSLELGDSALYFCASSVGQGAEKQYFGPGTRLTVT.

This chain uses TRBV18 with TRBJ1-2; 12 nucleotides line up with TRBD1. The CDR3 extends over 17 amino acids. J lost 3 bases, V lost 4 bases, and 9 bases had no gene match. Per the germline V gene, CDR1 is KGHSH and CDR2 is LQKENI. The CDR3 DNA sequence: TGTGCCAGCTCACTCGAACCGGGACAGGGGGCACACTATGGCTACACCTTC. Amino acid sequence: CASSLEPGQGAHYGYTF.

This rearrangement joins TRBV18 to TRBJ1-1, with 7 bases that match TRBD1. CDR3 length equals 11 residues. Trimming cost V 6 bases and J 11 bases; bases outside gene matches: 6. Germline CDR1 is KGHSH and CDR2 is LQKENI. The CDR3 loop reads CASSTGQEAFF. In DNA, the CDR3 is TGTGCCAGCTCGACCGGACAGGAGGCTTTCTTT. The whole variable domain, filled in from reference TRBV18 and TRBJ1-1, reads NAGVMQNPRHLVRRRGQEARLRCSPMKGHSHVYWYRQLPEEGLKFMVYLQKENIIDESGMPKERFSAEFPKEGPSILRIQQVVRGDSAAYFCASSTGQEAFFGQGTRLTVV.

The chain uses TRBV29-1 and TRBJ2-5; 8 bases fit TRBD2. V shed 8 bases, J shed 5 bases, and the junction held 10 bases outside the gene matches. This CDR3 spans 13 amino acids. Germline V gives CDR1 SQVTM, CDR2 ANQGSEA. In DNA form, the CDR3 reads TGCAGCTTGGGGACTAGGCTATCGGAGACCCAGTACTTC. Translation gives CSLGTRLSETQYF.

CDR3 DNA sequence: TGTGCCAGCAGCTCAACCTGGGGGCGATACAATGAGCAGTTCTTC. Translating gives CASSSTWGRYNEQFF. The rearrangement links TRBV7-9 to TRBJ2-1; tentative D call: TRBD1 (6 bases). The germline V gene encodes CDR1 SEHNR and CDR2 FQNEAQ (reference sequence). The ends were cut back, 4 bases at V and 4 bases at J, with 14 bases in the middle. This CDR3 has 15 residues.

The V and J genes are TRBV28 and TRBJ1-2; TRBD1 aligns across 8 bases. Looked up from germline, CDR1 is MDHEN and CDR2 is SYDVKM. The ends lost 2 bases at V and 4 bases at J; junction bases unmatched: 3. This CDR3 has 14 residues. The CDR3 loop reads CASSLQGAGYGYTF. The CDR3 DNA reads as TGTGCCAGCAGTTTACAGGGGGCTGGCTATGGCTACACCTTC.

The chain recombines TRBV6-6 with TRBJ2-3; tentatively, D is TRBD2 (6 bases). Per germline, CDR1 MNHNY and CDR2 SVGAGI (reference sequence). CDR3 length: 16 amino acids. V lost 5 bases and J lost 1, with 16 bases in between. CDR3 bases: TGTGCCAGCAGTGGGGGGACTTCCGTCGGCACAGATACGCAGTATTTT. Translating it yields CASSGGTSVGTDTQYF.

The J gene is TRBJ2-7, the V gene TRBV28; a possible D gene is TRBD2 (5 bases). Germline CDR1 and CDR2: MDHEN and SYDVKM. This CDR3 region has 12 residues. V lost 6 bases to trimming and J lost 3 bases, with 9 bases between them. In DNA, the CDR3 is TGTGCCAGCAGCCAGAGGGACTACGAGCAGTACTTC. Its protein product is CASSQRDYEQYF. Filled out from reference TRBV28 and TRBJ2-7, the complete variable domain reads DVKVTQSSRYLVKRTGEKVFLECVQDMDHENMFWYRQDPGLGLRLIYFSYDVKMKEKGDIPEGYSVSREKKERFSLILESASTNQTSMYLCASSQRDYEQYFGPGTRLTVT.

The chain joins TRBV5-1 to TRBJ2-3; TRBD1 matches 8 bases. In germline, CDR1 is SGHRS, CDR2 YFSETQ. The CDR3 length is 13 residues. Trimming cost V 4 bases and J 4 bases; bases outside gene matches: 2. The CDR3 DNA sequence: TGCGCCAGCAGCAAGGACAGGGCAGATACGCAGTATTTT. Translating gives CASSKDRADTQYF.